This TCR beta chain was retrieved from a study of T cell repertoires in aging, cancer and after chemotherapy. Study background: Donors were grouped into six age bands spanning 30 or younger through 70 or older.

The V gene lost 3 bases and the J gene lost 6 bases, with 5 bases spanning the gap. The CDR3 runs 12 residues. Study findings and constraints: Loss of evenness, beyond lost richness, contributed to age-related TCR diversity decline in cancer patients. The repertoire data cannot show anything about immunological memory following chemotherapy. Median generation probability rose over the chemotherapy interval in each cancer cohort, suggesting rebound thymic output.

As regards this clonotype: Its specificity is not known.

Rearranged V-D-J TRB sequences were amplified with a mixed TRB-A/B primer pool. TCRdb called the multiplex PCR reads again in MiXCR, with one record for every CDR3 protein. The sample has about 7,900 distinct CDR3 sequences, roughly two fifths seen once. The template was genomic DNA from peripheral blood, not RNA. The chain uses TRBV12-3 or TRBV12-4 and TRBJ2-2; D gene uncertain. The TCR originated in a human donor with a solid tumor. Material for sequencing was blood. The CDR3 DNA sequence: TGTGCCAGCAGTTTCCCCCCCGGGGAGCTGTTTTTT. As protein: CASSFPPGELFF.